The 31 T cell receptor beta chains given below trace back to one sample, sequenced in a study of PD-1 blockade in classical Hodgkin lymphoma. TCRdb keeps only in-frame clones here, not all; method: immunoSEQ multiplex PCR. Here the sample spans fewer than 25,000 clones, approximately 69% being singletons. After autologous stem cell transplantation all patients relapsed, and prior brentuximab vedotin exposure differed between cohorts. Sequenced material: peripheral blood mononuclear cells (PBMCs), taken at baseline. The receptors come from a human donor with classical Hodgkin lymphoma.

The V and J genes are TRBV27 and TRBJ1-6; 10 bases agree with TRBD1. V trimming: 5 bases; J trimming: 8 bases; junction bases outside the gene matches: 6. Per the germline V gene, CDR1 is MNHEY and CDR2 is SMNVEV (reference sequence). CDR3 size: 15 residues. The CDR3 loop is CASSVTGGIDSPLHF. As DNA, the CDR3 is TGTGCCAGCAGTGTGACAGGGGGCATAGATTCACCCCTCCACTTT.

This clone occurred once. V usage is TRBV6-6 and J usage is TRBJ2-7; D remains unclear. Trimming took off 5 bases at V and 0 bases at J, with 8 bases between the two ends. Germline CDR1 reads MNHNY; CDR2 reads SVGAGI (reference sequence). The CDR3 spans 13 residues. The CDR3 here is CASSRLYSYEQYF. CDR3 DNA sequence: TGTGCCAGCAGTCGACTGTACTCCTACGAGCAGTACTTC.

The V gene is TRBV5-3, the J gene TRBJ2-3; TRBD2 matches 8 bases. TRBV5-3 is an ORF; its function is uncertain. V lost 2 bases to trimming and J lost 14 bases; unmatched junction nucleotides: 7. CDR3 size: 12 residues. The CDR3 reads CARSLMTSALYF. Here the CDR3 DNA reads TGTGCCAGAAGCTTAATGACTAGCGCCCTGTATTTT.

The chain couples TRBV5-4 to TRBJ2-1; D not certain. Germline CDR1 is SGHNT and CDR2 is YYREEE (reference sequence). Trimming pared 1 base from V and 8 bases from J, leaving 13 bases between. The CDR3 spans 14 residues. The CDR3 spells CASSLSGPWDEQFF. The CDR3 DNA is TGTGCCAGCAGCTTGTCTGGGCCTTGGGATGAGCAGTTCTTC.

CDR3 amino acids: CASSLFGGRGADTQYF. For the CDR3, the DNA is TGTGCCAGCAGCTTATTTGGCGGGAGAGGGGCAGATACGCAGTATTTT. This chain joins TRBV7-9 and TRBJ2-3; 7 nucleotides line up with TRBD2. CDR1 and CDR2 (germline): SEHNR, FQNEAQ (reference sequence). V was pared by 2 bases and J by 4 bases, with 9 bases of the junction left unmatched. This CDR3 has 16 residues.

The J gene is TRBJ2-3, the V gene TRBV5-4; 14 bases are a match to TRBD2. Trimming took 4 bases from V and 6 from J; bases not matched to a gene: 10. The CDR3 is made up of 17 amino acids. The germline gives CDR1 SGHNT, CDR2 YYREEE (reference sequence). The CDR3 sequence is CASSPGLAGGRLDTQYF. The CDR3 nucleotides are TGTGCCAGCAGCCCCGGACTAGCGGGAGGCAGGTTGGATACGCAGTATTTT.

The J gene is TRBJ1-2, the V gene TRBV30, with TRBD1 identical over 7 bases. J was trimmed by 8 bases and V by 2 bases; bases with no gene match: 14. CDR3 length: 15 amino acids. CDR1 GTSNPN and CDR2 SVGIG come from the germline V gene (reference sequence). The CDR3 nucleotides are TGTGCCTGGAGTTATATCCCGGGACAGCGAGGGGGCTACACCTTC. It encodes CAWSYIPGQRGGYTF.

The V call is TRBV25-1, the J call TRBJ1-1; D uncertain. The length of the CDR3 is 13 residues. The ends were cut back, 5 bases at V and 4 bases at J, with 11 bases in the middle. Per germline, CDR1 MGHDK and CDR2 SYGVNS. CDR3 bases: TGTGCCAGCAGTTTCCAGGTAGGCACTGAAGCTTTCTTT. Its translation: CASSFQVGTEAFF.

The rearrangement uses TRBV19 and TRBJ2-5; D gene unclear. V gave up 5 bases and J gave up 2 bases, with 12 bases separating them. CDR1 is LNHDA, CDR2 SQIVND, per germline (reference sequence). The CDR3 is 14 amino acids. CDR3 nucleotides: TGTGCCAGTAGTCCCAATAGGCCGCAAGAGACCCAGTACTTC. Protein sequence: CASSPNRPQETQYF.

CDR3 sequence reads: CASTKTGGVGSPLHF. The CDR3 DNA is TGTGCCAGCACCAAAACAGGGGGCGTAGGGTCACCCCTCCACTTT. This chain connects TRBV27 to TRBJ1-6; 9 bases are a match to TRBD1. The ends lost 7 bases at V and 10 bases at J; junction bases unmatched: 11. This CDR3 is built from 15 residues. CDR1 is MNHEY, CDR2 SMNVEV, per germline (reference sequence).

The V and J genes are TRBV7-6 and TRBJ2-2, with D uncertain. From germline, CDR1 is SGHVS and CDR2 FNYEAQ. V lost 3 bases to trimming and J lost 8 bases, with 7 bases between them. The CDR3 is 12 residues long. The DNA of the CDR3 is TGTGCCAGCAGCTTGAGTGTAGGGGAGCTGTTTTTT. Its protein is CASSLSVGELFF. Variable domain in full (rest from reference TRBV7-6 and TRBJ2-2): GAGVSQSPRYKVTKRGQDVALRCDPISGHVSLYWYRQALGQGPEFLTYFNYEAQQDKSGLPNDRFSAERPEGSISTLTIQRTEQRDSAMYRCASSLSVGELFFGEGSRLTVL.

The chain joins TRBV11-3 to TRBJ2-3; the D gene is possibly TRBD2 (5 bases). Looked up from germline, CDR1 is SGHNT and CDR2 is YENEEA. V lost 1 base to trimming and J lost 3 bases, with 11 bases between them. This CDR3 spans 15 amino acids. CDR3 residues: CASSLAQEGTDTQYF. In nucleotides, the CDR3 is TGTGCCAGCAGCTTAGCTCAAGAGGGAACAGATACGCAGTATTTT.

This chain uses TRBV30 with TRBJ2-2; D gene uncertain. This CDR3 spans 13 amino acids. The V end lost 1 base, the J end lost 5 bases, and 8 bases lay between the germline ends. Germline V gene data show CDR1 as GTSNPN and CDR2 as SVGIG (reference sequence). Here the CDR3 DNA reads TGTGCCTGGAGTGGACTTCAGACCGGGGAGCTGTTTTTT. Its protein product is CAWSGLQTGELFF.

The chain has TRBV6-5 and TRBJ2-1; D remains unclear. V lost 2 bases to trimming and J lost 6 bases, with 8 bases between them. Germline CDR1 MNHEY, CDR2 SVGAGI. The CDR3 sequence is 13 residues long. CDR3 DNA: TGTGCCAGCAGTTACGGGTTCCTCAATGAGCAGTTCTTC. Translated: CASSYGFLNEQFF.

This rearrangement joins TRBV22-1 to TRBJ1-2. TRBV22-1 is deemed a pseudogene. The CDR3 runs to 14 residues. The CDR3 DNA reads as TGTCCTGGGAGAGAAGCGAGAAAGACCTATGGCTACACCTTC. This gives the protein CPGREARKTYGYTF.

This chain joins TRBV7-3 and TRBJ1-6, with D maybe TRBD1 (6 bases). CDR3 length equals 14 residues. V was cut by 0 bases and J by 10 bases, with 10 bases left in between. In germline, CDR1 is SGHTA, CDR2 FQGTGA. The CDR3 region is CASSLTGGRSPLHF. For the CDR3, the DNA is TGTGCCAGCAGCTTAACAGGGGGTAGGTCACCCCTCCACTTT.

Only a few counts were recorded for this clone. The chain combines TRBV5-1 with TRBJ2-7; TRBD2 aligns across 8 bases. V lost 5 bases and J lost 2; bases outside the gene matches: 6. The germline gives CDR1 SGHRS, CDR2 YFSETQ. This CDR3 has 14 amino acids. The DNA for the CDR3 is TGCGCCAGCAGGGCGGGGGGCGGTACCTACGAGCAGTACTTC. This encodes CASRAGGGTYEQYF.

This rearrangement joins TRBV10-3 to TRBJ2-7; TRBD1 is a possible D gene (7 bases). Trimming took off 0 bases at V and 3 bases at J, with 15 bases between the two ends. The germline V gene has CDR1 ENHRY and CDR2 SYGVKD. The CDR3 loop spans 16 amino acids. CDR3 residues: CAISESPGGILYEQYF. Here the CDR3 DNA reads TGTGCCATCAGTGAGTCGCCAGGGGGGATCCTCTACGAGCAGTACTTC.

By sample share, this clone is medium-sized. This chain uses TRBV6-6 with TRBJ2-7; D gene unclear. Germline CDR1 and CDR2: MNHNY and SVGAGI (reference sequence). This CDR3 has 14 residues. Trimming pared 7 bases from V and 6 bases from J, leaving 19 bases between. The CDR3: CASKVALFTSEQYF. The CDR3 DNA reads as TGTGCCAGCAAGGTGGCCCTCTTTACCTCCGAGCAGTACTTC.

This clone appeared once. The CDR3, as DNA: TGTGCCTGGAGTCCTACCGGACTAGCGGGGGGGCTGTCATACGAGCAGTACTTC. Its translation is CAWSPTGLAGGLSYEQYF. The chain links TRBV30 to TRBJ2-7; TRBD2 agrees at 15 bases. J lost 4 bases, V lost 2 bases, and 12 bases had no gene match. This CDR3 spans 18 amino acids. Per the germline V gene, CDR1 is GTSNPN and CDR2 is SVGIG (reference sequence).

This clone has only a few counts. The genes are TRBV10-2 and TRBJ2-7, with TRBD2 matching 12 bases. V lost 10 bases and J lost 3; bases outside the gene matches: 16. The CDR3 is 17 residues long. Per germline, CDR1 WSHSY and CDR2 SAAADI. In DNA, the CDR3 is TGCGCCACCTTGGGAGGACACCTACTAGCGGGAGGCTACGAGCAGTACTTC. Its translation is CATLGGHLLAGGYEQYF.

This clone was found once. The V gene is TRBV21-1, the J gene TRBJ2-4; no DNA check was done on the table's D call, TRBD2. TRBV21-1 is a pseudogene segment. This CDR3 contains 24 residues. This CDR3 is CASSKKEERWAERHKRARGNIQYF. In DNA, the CDR3 is TGTGCCAGCAGCAAAAAAGAAGAACGATGGGCAGAGCGACACAAGAGGGCACGGGGAAACATTCAGTACTTC.

This clone is deemed large. The chain has TRBV19 and TRBJ1-1; 9 bases align to TRBD1. Germline V lookup: CDR1 LNHDA, CDR2 SQIVND (reference sequence). The CDR3 runs 17 residues. V shed 0 bases, J shed 5 bases, and the junction held 10 bases outside the gene matches. CDR3 protein: CASSIEQTGGWWTEAFF. The CDR3, as DNA: TGTGCCAGTAGTATAGAACAAACAGGGGGCTGGTGGACTGAAGCTTTCTTT.

V gene TRBV4-1 combines with J gene TRBJ2-1, with D uncertain. CDR1 is MGHRA and CDR2 is YSYEKL in the germline V gene. This CDR3 has 15 amino acids. V was clipped by 1 base and J by 0 bases, with 7 bases between them. CDR3 coding DNA: TGCGCCAGCAGCCAAGTAATTAACTCCTACAATGAGCAGTTCTTC. Amino acid sequence: CASSQVINSYNEQFF.

The chain links TRBV5-1 to TRBJ1-2; 9 bases agree with TRBD1. The germline CDR1 and CDR2 sequences are SGHRS and YFSETQ. V gave up 4 bases and J gave up 2 bases; unmatched junction bases: 3. The CDR3 length is 14 residues. The CDR3 DNA is TGCGCCAGCAGCCCCGGGACAGGGAACTATGGCTACACCTTC. It is translated as CASSPGTGNYGYTF.

This rearrangement joins TRBV4-2 to TRBJ1-5; D is uncertain. Between the trimmed V and J ends, which lost 0 bases and 1 base, there was a span of 4 bases. This CDR3 contains 14 residues. Per the germline V gene, CDR1 is LGHNA and CDR2 is YNFKEQ. In DNA, the CDR3 is TGTGCCAGCAGCCAAGATGGAAGCAATCAGCCCCAGCATTTT. Translating it yields CASSQDGSNQPQHF.

This chain uses TRBV7-2 with TRBJ1-1, with 7 bases lining up with TRBD1. The CDR3 totals 14 residues. The ends lost 7 bases at V and 2 bases at J; junction bases unmatched: 7. The germline CDR1 and CDR2 sequences are SGHTA and FQGNSA. The CDR3 here is CASTLGGLNTEAFF. The CDR3 DNA is TGTGCCAGCACCCTAGGGGGCCTTAACACTGAAGCTTTCTTT.

The rearrangement uses TRBV6-5 and TRBJ2-2, with 7 bases identical to TRBD1. Germline lookup yields CDR1 MNHEY and CDR2 SVGAGI. V dropped 10 bases and J dropped 5; count of bases not matched to a gene: 10. The CDR3 has 14 residues. As DNA, the CDR3 is TGTGCCACCAGGGGGATGGGAAAGACCGGGGAGCTGTTTTTT. Translation: CATRGMGKTGELFF.

The V gene is TRBV30, the J gene TRBJ1-3; D might be TRBD1 (5 bases). The V end was cut by 3 bases, the J end by 2 bases, with 11 bases between. The CDR3 is 14 amino acids. The germline CDR1 and CDR2 sequences are GTSNPN and SVGIG (reference sequence). The CDR3 is CAWRVGVAGNTIYF. In nucleotides, the CDR3 is TGTGCCTGGAGGGTAGGGGTAGCTGGAAACACCATATATTTT.

This clone has a handful of counts. The gene calls are TRBV6-5 and TRBJ2-7; maybe TRBD1 (5 bases). With 0 bases removed from V and 4 bases from J, the gap between germline ends came to 10 bases. Per the germline V gene, CDR1 is MNHEY and CDR2 is SVGAGI. The CDR3 covers 14 residues. Here the CDR3 DNA reads TGTGCCAGCAGTTACTCGATCCAGGGATACGAGCAGTACTTC. It encodes CASSYSIQGYEQYF.

The J gene is TRBJ2-3, the V gene TRBV5-5; TRBD1 aligns across 9 bases. The V and J ends lost 1 base and 4 bases, in that order; junction bases with no gene match: 7. CDR3 size: 16 residues. Germline assignment: CDR1 SGHKS and CDR2 YYEKEE (reference sequence). This chain's CDR3 is CASSLTGQGVSDTQYF. CDR3 bases: TGTGCCAGCAGCTTGACGGGACAGGGAGTTTCAGATACGCAGTATTTT. Full variable domain (remainder filled in from reference TRBV5-5 and TRBJ2-3): DAGVTQSPTHLIKTRGQQVTLRCSPISGHKSVSWYQQVLGQGPQFIFQYYEKEERGRGNFPDRFSARQFPNYSSELNVNALLLGDSALYLCASSLTGQGVSDTQYFGPGTRLTVL.